This T cell receptor (beta chain) emerged from a study of blood T cell repertoires in COVID-19. This CDR3 has 18 residues. Profiled with immunoSEQ multiplex PCR; TCRdb holds only in-frame clones, not every one. Among around 100,000 clones listed, 87% were seen once. Sequenced: peripheral blood. The rearrangement uses TRBV12-2 and TRBJ2-7; the D call in the table, TRBD2, was not verified against the DNA. TRBV12-2 is designated a pseudogene. This clonotype originated in a man aged 50 to 60 with active COVID-19. Here the CDR3 DNA reads TGTGCAAGTCGCTCCCGGGACTGGACATCGAGCGGGGACTACGAGCAGTACTTC. Translation gives CASRSRDWTSSGDYEQYF.